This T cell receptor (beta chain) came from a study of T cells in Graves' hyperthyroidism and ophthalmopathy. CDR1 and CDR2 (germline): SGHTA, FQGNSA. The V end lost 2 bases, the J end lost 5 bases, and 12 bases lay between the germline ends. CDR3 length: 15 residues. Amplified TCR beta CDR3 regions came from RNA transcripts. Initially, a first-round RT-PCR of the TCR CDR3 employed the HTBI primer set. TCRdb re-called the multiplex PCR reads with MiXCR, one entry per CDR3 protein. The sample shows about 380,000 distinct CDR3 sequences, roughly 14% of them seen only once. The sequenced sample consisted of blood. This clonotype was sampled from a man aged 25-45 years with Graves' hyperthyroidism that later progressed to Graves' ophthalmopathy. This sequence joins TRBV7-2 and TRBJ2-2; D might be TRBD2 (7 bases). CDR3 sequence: CASSLRGGGTGELFF. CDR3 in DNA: TGTGCCAGCAGCTTAAGGGGAGGGGGGACCGGGGAGCTGTTTTTT.